These 24 T cell receptor beta chains originate from one sample sequenced in a study of T cell responses to AZD1222 COVID-19 vaccine. Only in-frame clones appear in the TCRdb table, and some are missing; sequencing was by immunoSEQ multiplex PCR. Altogether about 140,000 clones are present, approximately 95% being singletons, with the ten largest covering 0.85% to 0.95%. The sample here was peripheral blood, taken on day 0 of MenACWY control vaccination. The source of these receptors is an adult in good health.

The chain carries TRBV6-2 or TRBV6-3 and TRBJ2-2, with 8 bases matching TRBD2. The ends lost 2 bases at V and 5 bases at J; junction bases unmatched: 10. Germline CDR1 and CDR2: MNHEY and SVGEGT. The CDR3 runs 17 residues. DNA of the CDR3: TGTGCCAGCAGTTACGTCAGCGGGGGAAGGCAGACCGGGGAGCTGTTTTTT. This encodes CASSYVSGGRQTGELFF.

This clone has only one observation. CDR3 sequence reads: CASSSRQGPQNTGELFF. CDR3 bases: TGTGCCAGCAGTTCCCGACAGGGCCCCCAGAACACCGGGGAGCTGTTTTTT. The chain couples TRBV6-2 or TRBV6-3 to TRBJ2-2, with 7 positions matching TRBD1. The V segment lost 4 bases and the J segment 1 base; nucleotides outside the gene matches: 9. The CDR3 is 17 residues long. CDR1 is MNHEY, CDR2 SVGEGT, per germline.

This chain connects TRBV5-6 to TRBJ1-1, with TRBD1 identical over 7 bases. The CDR3 sequence is 14 residues long. V dropped 0 bases and J dropped 6; count of bases not matched to a gene: 5. Germline-derived CDR1 and CDR2 are SGHDT and YYEEEE. CDR3 coding DNA: TGTGCCAGCAGCTTGGGGGACAGTGTCGCTGAAGCTTTCTTT. Protein sequence: CASSLGDSVAEAFF.

The chain recombines TRBV5-1 with TRBJ1-3; possible D gene TRBD1, 5 bases. In germline, CDR1 is SGHRS, CDR2 YFSETQ. Deletions cut 5 bases from V and 0 bases from J, with 9 bases between. CDR3 length: 14 amino acids. The CDR3 nucleotides are TGCGCCAGCAGATCAGGGAGCTCTGGAAACACCATATATTTT. Its translation: CASRSGSSGNTIYF.

This rearrangement joins TRBV7-9 to TRBJ1-3; a weak D match, TRBD1 (6 bases). Trimming shortened V by 6 bases and J by 2 bases, and 14 bases separated the two germline ends. Germline values: CDR1 SEHNR, CDR2 FQNEAQ (reference sequence). The CDR3 has 15 amino acids. CDR3 sequence: CASRSGTLTGNTIYF. CDR3 DNA: TGTGCCAGCAGGTCCGGGACACTCACTGGAAACACCATATATTTT.

J is TRBJ1-2 and V is TRBV9; D possibly corresponds to TRBD1 (6 bases). This CDR3 region has 13 residues. Trimming shortened V by 0 bases and J by 8 bases, and 11 bases separated the two germline ends. The germline V gene has CDR1 SGDLS and CDR2 YYNGEE. The CDR3: CASSVGQASGYTF. The CDR3 region has the DNA TGTGCCAGCAGCGTAGGACAGGCCTCGGGCTACACCTTC. The full variable domain, rest sourced from reference TRBV9 and TRBJ1-2, is DSGVTQTPKHLITATGQRVTLRCSPRSGDLSVYWYQQSLDQGLQFLIQYYNGEERAKGNILERFSAQQFPDLHSELNLSSLELGDSALYFCASSVGQASGYTFGSGTRLTVV.

This chain links TRBV10-3 with TRBJ1-4; the D is unclear. The CDR3 has 14 residues. Germline CDR1 ENHRY, CDR2 SYGVKD. Deletions cut 10 bases from V and 6 bases from J, with 18 bases between. CDR3: CATGRAGKDEKLFF. CDR3 nucleotide sequence: TGTGCCACCGGACGGGCGGGCAAGGATGAAAAACTGTTTTTT.

The rearrangement joins TRBV19 to TRBJ1-5; D ambiguous. V lost 6 bases and J 0 bases, leaving 9 bases between the germline ends. The germline V gene has CDR1 LNHDA and CDR2 SQIVND (reference sequence). CDR3 length: 14 amino acids. The CDR3, as DNA: TGTGCCAGTAGCCCTACCTATAGCAATCAGCCCCAGCATTTT. Translating gives CASSPTYSNQPQHF.

This clone was picked up one time. V is TRBV18 and J is TRBJ2-2; 7 bases fit TRBD1. With V trimmed by 6 bases and J by 6 bases, 13 bases remained unmatched. CDR1 and CDR2 (germline): KGHSH, LQKENI. The CDR3 extends over 16 amino acids. Written as DNA, the CDR3 is TGTGCCAGCTCGCCTCGGAGACAGGGTTTGGCCGGGGAGCTGTTTTTT. Amino acid sequence: CASSPRRQGLAGELFF. Full variable domain (remainder filled in from reference TRBV18 and TRBJ2-2): NAGVMQNPRHLVRRRGQEARLRCSPMKGHSHVYWYRQLPEEGLKFMVYLQKENIIDESGMPKERFSAEFPKEGPSILRIQQVVRGDSAAYFCASSPRRQGLAGELFFGEGSRLTVL.

The chain recombines TRBV12-3 or TRBV12-4 with TRBJ1-1, with D unclear. CDR3 length equals 13 residues. The V gene lost 5 bases and the J gene lost 1 base, with 8 bases spanning the gap. CDR3 amino acids: CASSTRWNTEAFF. As DNA, the CDR3 is TGTGCCAGCAGTACCAGGTGGAACACTGAAGCTTTCTTT.

The chain uses TRBV4-1 and TRBJ2-2, with D maybe TRBD1 (6 bases). Germline CDR1 and CDR2: MGHRA and YSYEKL. V was shortened by 3 bases and J by 7 bases, with 15 bases between the two germline ends. The CDR3 is made up of 15 amino acids. The CDR3 sequence: CASSQRGFGGGELFF. CDR3 DNA sequence: TGCGCCAGCAGCCAGAGGGGGTTTGGGGGCGGGGAGCTGTTTTTT.

The chain couples TRBV5-6 to TRBJ1-2, with 10 bases aligning to TRBD1. This CDR3 is 16 amino acids long. V was clipped by 3 bases and J by 2 bases; unmatched bases: 7. Germline values: CDR1 SGHDT, CDR2 YYEEEE. CDR3 DNA sequence: TGTGCCAGCAGCTGGACCGGACAGGGGGAAAACTATGGCTACACCTTC. It specifies CASSWTGQGENYGYTF.

The chain has TRBV11-3 and TRBJ2-3; D remains unclear. CDR3 length: 14 amino acids. Germline loops: CDR1 SGHNT, CDR2 YENEEA. Trimming took off 0 bases at V and 0 bases at J, with 4 bases between the two ends. The CDR3 DNA follows: TGTGCCAGCAGCTTAGATCCTAGCACAGATACGCAGTATTTT. It encodes CASSLDPSTDTQYF.

This chain links TRBV28 with TRBJ2-5; TRBD1 agrees at 7 bases. This CDR3 has 15 residues. The ends lost 4 bases at V and 5 bases at J; junction bases unmatched: 10. Looked up from germline, CDR1 is MDHEN and CDR2 is SYDVKM. DNA of the CDR3: TGTGCCAGCAGTTCCATAGGACAGGCCGCCGAGACCCAGTACTTC. The encoded protein is CASSSIGQAAETQYF.

This clone has just one count. The rearrangement uses TRBV13 and TRBJ2-5, with TRBD2 matching over 10 bases. The trim removed 1 base at V and 4 bases at J, leaving 9 bases unmatched. The CDR3 is made up of 17 amino acids. In germline, CDR1 is PRHDT, CDR2 FYEKMQ (reference sequence). CDR3 sequence reads: CASSLVGLAGVGETQYF. In nucleotides, the CDR3 is TGTGCCAGCAGCTTAGTTGGGCTAGCGGGAGTAGGAGAGACCCAGTACTTC.

The chain is built from TRBV6-5 and TRBJ1-3; D unresolved. V was pared by 10 bases and J by 0 bases, with 10 bases between. The CDR3 covers 13 residues. CDR1 MNHEY and CDR2 SVGAGI come from the germline V gene. In nucleotides, the CDR3 is TGTGCCATTGGAGAGGGCTCTGGAAACACCATATATTTT. Protein product: CAIGEGSGNTIYF.

This clone came up once. The CDR3 protein is CASSNREEKLFF. CDR3 nucleotide sequence: TGTGCCAGCAGTAACCGTGAAGAAAAACTGTTTTTT. The chain has TRBV25-1 and TRBJ1-4; D is uncertain. The CDR3 covers 12 residues. Looked up from germline, CDR1 is MGHDK and CDR2 is SYGVNS. Trimming took off 5 bases at V and 8 bases at J, with 9 bases between the two ends.

The rearrangement uses TRBV7-2 and TRBJ2-5; 8 bases align to TRBD1. CDR1 is SGHTA, CDR2 FQGNSA, per germline. Germline trimming cut 5 bases from V and 4 bases from J; bases unmatched to any gene: 9. CDR3 length: 15 residues. CDR3: CASSAQGARGETQYF. In nucleotides, the CDR3 is TGTGCCAGCAGCGCTCAGGGGGCCCGGGGAGAGACCCAGTACTTC.

Details on this clone: Other DNA sequences in this specimen translate into the identical CDR3. This chain connects TRBV7-9 to TRBJ1-5, with no clear D. This CDR3 region has 12 residues. V lost 5 bases and J 4 bases, leaving 6 bases between the germline ends. The germline gives CDR1 SEHNR, CDR2 FQNEAQ (reference sequence). CDR3 DNA: TGTGCCAGCAGCACCCTAAATCAGCCCCAGCATTTT. Protein sequence: CASSTLNQPQHF. The complete variable domain, with remaining parts taken from reference TRBV7-9 and TRBJ1-5, reads DTGVSQNPRHKITKRGQNVTFRCDPISEHNRLYWYRQTLGQGPEFLTYFQNEAQLEKSRLLSDRFSAERPKGSFSTLEIQRTEQGDSAMYLCASSTLNQPQHFGDGTRLSIL.

The CDR3 region is CASSHGGVGYGYTF. The CDR3 nucleotides read TGTGCCAGCAGCCATGGGGGGGTTGGCTATGGCTACACCTTC. The chain employs TRBV3-1 (or the pseudogene TRBV3-2) and TRBJ1-2; D perhaps matches TRBD1 (5 bases). The CDR3 consists of 14 residues. V lost 3 bases and J lost 4, with 12 bases in between. Germline V gene lookup returns CDR1 LGHDT and CDR2 YNNKEL (reference sequence).

The rearrangement uses TRBV25-1 and TRBJ1-3; 9 bases match TRBD1. Looked up from germline, CDR1 is MGHDK and CDR2 is SYGVNS. CDR3 length: 14 amino acids. J gave up 2 bases and V 6 bases, and 2 bases lay outside the gene matches. CDR3 nucleotide sequence: TGTGCCAGCAGACAGGGGGCGGCTGGAAACACCATATATTTT. It is translated as CASRQGAAGNTIYF. The variable domain in full, completed from reference TRBV25-1 and TRBJ1-3, reads EADIYQTPRYLVIGTGKKITLECSQTMGHDKMYWYQQDPGMELHLIHYSYGVNSTEKGDLSSESTVSRIRTEHFPLTLESARPSHTSQYLCASRQGAAGNTIYFGEGSWLTVV.

V usage is TRBV6-5 and J usage is TRBJ1-3; D is uncertain. CDR1 is MNHEY and CDR2 is SVGAGI in the germline V gene. This CDR3 region has 15 residues. V was shortened by 6 bases and J by 0 bases, with 12 bases between the two germline ends. This chain's CDR3 is CASRAAWGSGNTIYF. The CDR3 region has the DNA TGTGCCAGCAGAGCTGCGTGGGGCTCTGGAAACACCATATATTTT.

The chain couples TRBV4-3 to TRBJ2-7, with D possibly called TRBD1 or TRBD2 (5 bases each). CDR1 is LGHNA and CDR2 is YSLEER in the germline V gene. The CDR3 totals 16 residues. The germline V and J ends were trimmed by 4 bases and 7 bases, with 23 bases remaining between them. The CDR3, as DNA: TGCGCCAGCAGCCCATTTACCCCAGGGACCGGGGTAGAGCAGTACTTC. It is translated as CASSPFTPGTGVEQYF.

The genes are TRBV13 and TRBJ1-5, with a possible D match to TRBD1 (5 bases). V lost 0 bases to trimming and J lost 7 bases, with 13 bases between them. Germline loops: CDR1 PRHDT, CDR2 FYEKMQ (reference sequence). The CDR3 is 15 amino acids. Here the CDR3 DNA reads TGTGCCAGCAGCTTAGGCCCGAGGGGCGGGCAGCCCCAGCATTTT. Its translation: CASSLGPRGGQPQHF. Using reference TRBV13 and TRBJ1-5 for the parts outside the CDR3, the full variable domain is AAGVIQSPRHLIKEKRETATLKCYPIPRHDTVYWYQQGPGQDPQFLISFYEKMQSDKGSIPDRFSAQQFSDYHSELNMSSLELGDSALYFCASSLGPRGGQPQHFGDGTRLSIL.